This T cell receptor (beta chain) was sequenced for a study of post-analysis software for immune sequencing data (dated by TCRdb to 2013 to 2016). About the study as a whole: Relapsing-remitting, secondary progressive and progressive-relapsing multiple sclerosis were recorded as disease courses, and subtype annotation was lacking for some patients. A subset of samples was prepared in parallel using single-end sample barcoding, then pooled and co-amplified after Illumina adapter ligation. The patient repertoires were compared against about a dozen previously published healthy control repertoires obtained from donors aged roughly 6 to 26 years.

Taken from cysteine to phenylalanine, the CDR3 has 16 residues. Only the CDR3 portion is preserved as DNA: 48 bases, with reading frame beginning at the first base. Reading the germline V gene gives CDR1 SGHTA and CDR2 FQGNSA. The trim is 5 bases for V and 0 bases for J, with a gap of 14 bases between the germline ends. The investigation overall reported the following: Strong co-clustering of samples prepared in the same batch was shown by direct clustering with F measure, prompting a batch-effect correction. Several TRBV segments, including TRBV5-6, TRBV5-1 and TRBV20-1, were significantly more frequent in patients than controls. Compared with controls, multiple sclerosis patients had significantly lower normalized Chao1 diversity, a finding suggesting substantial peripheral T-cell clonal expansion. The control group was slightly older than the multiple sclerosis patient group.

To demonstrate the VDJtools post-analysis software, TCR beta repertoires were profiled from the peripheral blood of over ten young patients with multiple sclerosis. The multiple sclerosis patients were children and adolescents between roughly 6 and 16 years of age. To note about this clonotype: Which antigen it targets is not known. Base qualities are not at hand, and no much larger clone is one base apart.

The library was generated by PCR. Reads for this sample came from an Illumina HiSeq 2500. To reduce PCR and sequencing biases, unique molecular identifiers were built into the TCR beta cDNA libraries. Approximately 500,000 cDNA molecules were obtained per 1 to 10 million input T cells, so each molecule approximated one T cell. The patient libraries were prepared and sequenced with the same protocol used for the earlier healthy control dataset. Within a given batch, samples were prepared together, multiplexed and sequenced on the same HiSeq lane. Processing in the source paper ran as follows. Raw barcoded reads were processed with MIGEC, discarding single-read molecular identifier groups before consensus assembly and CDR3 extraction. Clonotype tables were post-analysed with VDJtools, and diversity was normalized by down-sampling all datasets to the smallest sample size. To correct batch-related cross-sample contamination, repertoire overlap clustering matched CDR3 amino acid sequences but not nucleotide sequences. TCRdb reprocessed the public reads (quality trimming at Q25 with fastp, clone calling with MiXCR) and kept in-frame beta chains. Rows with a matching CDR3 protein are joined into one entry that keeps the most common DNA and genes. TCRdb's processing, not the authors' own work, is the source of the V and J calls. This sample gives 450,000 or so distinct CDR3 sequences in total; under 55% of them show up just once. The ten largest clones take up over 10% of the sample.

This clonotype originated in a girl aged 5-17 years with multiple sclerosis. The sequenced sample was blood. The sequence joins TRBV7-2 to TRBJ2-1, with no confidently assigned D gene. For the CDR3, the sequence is CASSRYGRSSYNEQFF. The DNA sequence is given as TGTGCCAGCAGCAGATACGGGCGGAGCTCCTACAATGAGCAGTTCTTC.